This TCR beta chain emerged from a study of OX40 agonist ivuxolimab in advanced cancers. Study details: Patients received the agonistic anti-OX40 (CD134) antibody ivuxolimab.

The CDR3 has 14 residues. The V gene lost 1 base and the J gene lost 4 bases, with 10 bases spanning the gap. CDR1 is SGHTA, CDR2 FQGTGA, per germline. Sequenced by immunoSEQ multiplex PCR; TCRdb stores in-frame clones only, minus some. The sample holds approximately 11,000 clones; 65% to 85% are singletons and the top ten take more than 12%. The TCR was taken from an adult with an advanced solid tumor such as melanoma, head and neck, liver or kidney cancer. The sequences come from CD4+ or CD8+ T cells sorted from blood, collected in a trial of the OX40 agonist ivuxolimab. V and J are TRBV7-3 and TRBJ1-1; TRBD1 is a possible D gene (6 bases). DNA of the CDR3: TGTGCCAGCAGCTTAATGGGGGCCGGCACTGAAGCTTTCTTT. It specifies CASSLMGAGTEAFF.